A single sample gave rise to the 26 T cell receptor beta chains below, sequenced in a study of shared clonotypes between healthy human individuals. Generated by immunoSEQ multiplex PCR, the TCRdb table keeps only in-frame clones and is missing some. In the table there are about 1.5 million clones, roughly 96% of which are singletons. The sequenced material came from naive CD4+ T cells sorted from blood. This sample's subset: CD45RA+ positively selected. These receptor sequences come from a young man in good health.

This clone appeared a single time. J is TRBJ2-7 and V is TRBV9; 7 bases map to TRBD1. V gave up 4 bases and J gave up 5 bases; unmatched junction bases: 9. The CDR3 is made up of 14 amino acids. The germline V gene encodes CDR1 SGDLS and CDR2 YYNGEE. CDR3 in DNA: TGTGCCAGCAGCTTGGGCAGGGGGAACGACGAGCAGTACTTC. Amino acid sequence: CASSLGRGNDEQYF. Using reference TRBV9 and TRBJ2-7 for the parts outside the CDR3, the full variable domain is DSGVTQTPKHLITATGQRVTLRCSPRSGDLSVYWYQQSLDQGLQFLIQYYNGEERAKGNILERFSAQQFPDLHSELNLSSLELGDSALYFCASSLGRGNDEQYFGPGTRLTVT.

The chain is built from TRBV25-1 and TRBJ1-4; 7 bases align to TRBD1. The CDR3 length is 13 residues. Per the germline V gene, CDR1 is MGHDK and CDR2 is SYGVNS. J gave up 8 bases and V 3 bases, and 3 bases lay outside the gene matches. CDR3 sequence (DNA): TGTGCCAGCAGTGAGACAGGGAGGGAAAAACTGTTTTTT. It yields the protein CASSETGREKLFF.

Note on this clone: Distinct nucleotide sequences in the sample also encode this CDR3. This sequence joins TRBV19 and TRBJ1-5; D is uncertain. There are 15 residues in the CDR3. CDR1 and CDR2 (germline): LNHDA, SQIVND (reference sequence). V was clipped by 3 bases and J by 0 bases, with 9 bases between them. The CDR3 region has the DNA TGTGCCAGTAGTATCGAAGGTAATAGCAATCAGCCCCAGCATTTT. Translation gives CASSIEGNSNQPQHF.

The chain joins TRBV7-9 to TRBJ2-2; 8 positions agree with TRBD2. The junction had 5 bases not matched to a gene; V was cut back by 11 bases and J by 0 bases. This CDR3 has 14 residues. Germline CDR1 SEHNR, CDR2 FQNEAQ (reference sequence). The CDR3 is CAVWGLANTGELFF. CDR3 sequence (DNA): TGTGCCGTCTGGGGACTAGCGAACACCGGGGAGCTGTTTTTT.

The chain links TRBV27 to TRBJ2-3, with D perhaps given as TRBD1 or TRBD2 (5 bases each). Germline CDR1 MNHEY, CDR2 SMNVEV (reference sequence). This CDR3 region has 15 residues. Deletions cut 5 bases from V and 2 bases from J, with 14 bases between. CDR3 amino acids: CASSDYRDPTDTQYF. CDR3 DNA: TGTGCCAGCAGTGATTATAGGGACCCCACAGATACGCAGTATTTT.

The chain carries TRBV10-3 and TRBJ2-1, with 7 positions matching TRBD2. The CDR3 sequence is 13 residues long. CDR1 is ENHRY and CDR2 is SYGVKD in the germline V gene. V gave up 6 bases and J gave up 8 bases; unmatched junction bases: 7. CDR3: CAIRARTSDEQFF. The CDR3, as DNA: TGTGCCATCAGGGCACGGACTAGTGATGAGCAGTTCTTC.

The genes are TRBV30 and TRBJ2-1, with 7 bases lining up with TRBD1. The length of the CDR3 is 12 residues. Germline V lookup: CDR1 GTSNPN, CDR2 SVGIG (reference sequence). Unmatched junction bases numbered 3, after V lost 4 bases and J lost 6 bases. The CDR3 bases are TGTGCCTGGATGGGACAGCTCAATGAGCAGTTCTTC. This gives the protein CAWMGQLNEQFF.

This clone was found once. This chain uses TRBV6-1 with TRBJ1-2; 8 nucleotides agree with TRBD1. The CDR3 has 14 amino acids. The trim removed 3 bases at V and 3 bases at J, leaving 3 bases unmatched. Germline-derived CDR1 and CDR2 are MNHNS and SASEGT. The CDR3 region has the DNA TGTGCCAGCAGTGACAGGGGGCGCGACTATGGCTACACCTTC. As protein: CASSDRGRDYGYTF.

The chain couples TRBV11-2 to TRBJ1-3; D not resolved. The CDR3 length is 15 residues. Trimming cost V 1 base and J 0 bases, with 7 bases left between them. Germline CDR1 and CDR2: SGHAT and FQNNGV. CDR3 in amino acids: CASSLARPSGNTIYF. CDR3 coding DNA: TGTGCCAGCAGCTTAGCTCGCCCCTCTGGAAACACCATATATTTT. Full variable domain (outside the CDR3, taken from reference TRBV11-2 and TRBJ1-3): EAGVAQSPRYKIIEKRQSVAFWCNPISGHATLYWYQQILGQGPKLLIQFQNNGVVDDSQLPKDRFSAERLKGVDSTLKIQPAKLEDSAVYLCASSLARPSGNTIYFGEGSWLTVV.

The V and J genes are TRBV7-9 and TRBJ2-7; D perhaps matches TRBD1 (6 bases). Germline V lookup: CDR1 SEHNR, CDR2 FQNEAQ (reference sequence). This CDR3 comprises 14 residues. V dropped 4 bases and J dropped 8 bases, with 18 bases sitting between them. CDR3 in DNA: TGTGCCAGCAGCTCACAGGGATACACCACAAAGCAGTACTTC. It encodes CASSSQGYTTKQYF.

The rearrangement joins TRBV10-1 to TRBJ2-3; D gene uncertain. This CDR3 has 13 residues. Germline V lookup: CDR1 WNHNN, CDR2 SYGVQD (reference sequence). Trimming stripped 3 bases from V and 3 bases from J, with 7 bases between. CDR3 region: CASSELDTDTQYF. Written as DNA, the CDR3 is TGCGCCAGCAGTGAACTTGATACAGATACGCAGTATTTT.

This rearrangement joins TRBV14 to TRBJ2-1; 7 bases are a match to TRBD2. The CDR3 is 15 amino acids. After removal of 3 bases from V and 5 bases from J, the junction contained 7 bases not matched to a gene. Germline assignment: CDR1 SGHDN and CDR2 FVKESK. The CDR3 DNA is TGTGCCAGCAGCCATTTGCGGGAGTGGGACAATGAGCAGTTCTTC. It encodes CASSHLREWDNEQFF.

This sequence joins TRBV2 and TRBJ1-4; D remains ambiguous. This CDR3 contains 15 residues. Trimming removed 7 bases from V and 0 bases from J, with 12 bases in between. Germline CDR1 and CDR2: SNHLY and FYNNEI. DNA of the CDR3: TGTGCCAGCACCCCCCGGGCTGCAACTAATGAAAAACTGTTTTTT. Amino acids: CASTPRAATNEKLFF.

The chain joins TRBV7-3 to TRBJ1-1, with D possibly being TRBD1 (5 bases). V was pared by 4 bases and J by 4 bases, with 28 bases between. The CDR3 is made up of 19 amino acids. Germline V gives CDR1 SGHTA, CDR2 FQGTGA. The CDR3 reads CASSSNKRTATWGTTEAFF. As DNA, the CDR3 is TGTGCCAGCAGCTCAAATAAGCGAACAGCTACATGGGGGACCACTGAAGCTTTCTTT. Variable domain in full (rest from reference TRBV7-3 and TRBJ1-1): GAGVSQTPSNKVTEKGKYVELRCDPISGHTALYWYRQSLGQGPEFLIYFQGTGAADDSGLPNDRFFAVRPEGSVSTLKIQRTERGDSAVYLCASSSNKRTATWGTTEAFFGQGTRLTVV.

The chain combines TRBV18 with TRBJ2-1; 9 bases are shared with TRBD1. There are 17 residues in the CDR3. In germline, CDR1 is KGHSH, CDR2 LQKENI. With V trimmed by 2 bases and J by 4 bases, 9 bases remained unmatched. CDR3 loop: CASSPKQQGAVYNEQFF. Written as DNA, the CDR3 is TGTGCCAGCTCACCAAAACAACAGGGGGCTGTGTACAATGAGCAGTTCTTC. The entire variable domain, with the rest obtained from reference TRBV18 and TRBJ2-1, is as follows: NAGVMQNPRHLVRRRGQEARLRCSPMKGHSHVYWYRQLPEEGLKFMVYLQKENIIDESGMPKERFSAEFPKEGPSILRIQQVVRGDSAAYFCASSPKQQGAVYNEQFFGPGTRLTVL.

This chain connects TRBV7-2 to TRBJ2-2; no reliable D call. CDR3 length equals 15 residues. V lost 2 bases and J 1 base, leaving 8 bases between the germline ends. Germline assignment: CDR1 SGHTA and CDR2 FQGNSA. CDR3 DNA: TGTGCCAGCAGCTTACCCATGGGGAACACCGGGGAGCTGTTTTTT. Protein product: CASSLPMGNTGELFF.

Turning to this clone: This sample also contains other DNA sequences that code for the same CDR3. The V gene is TRBV6-1, the J gene TRBJ2-3; D is unclear. Looked up from germline, CDR1 is MNHNS and CDR2 is SASEGT. V shed 1 base and J shed 3 bases, with 5 bases lying between them. The CDR3 sequence is 13 residues long. The CDR3 loop is CASSEERTDTQYF. The CDR3 region has the DNA TGTGCCAGCAGTGAAGAGAGGACAGATACGCAGTATTTT.

The CDR3 coding sequence is TGCAGCGTTGAAATTGCGGCCGAGCAGTTCTTC. As protein: CSVEIAAEQFF. The chain recombines TRBV29-1 with TRBJ2-1; no clear D. The CDR3 spans 11 residues. The germline V and J ends were trimmed by 2 bases and 10 bases, with 9 bases remaining between them. Germline V CDR1 and CDR2: SQVTM, ANQGSEA.

A remark on this clone: Other nucleotide sequences in the sample specify the same CDR3. The genes are TRBV27 and TRBJ2-7; TRBD1 matches at 7 bases. V lost 5 bases and J lost 1; bases outside the gene matches: 5. From germline, CDR1 is MNHEY and CDR2 SMNVEV (reference sequence). CDR3 length equals 14 residues. The CDR3 coding sequence is TGTGCCAGCAGTCGTGACAGGGCTTCCTACGAGCAGTACTTC. Translating it yields CASSRDRASYEQYF.

CDR3 sequence: CASSLAWAGSTDTQYF. The CDR3 DNA is TGTGCCAGCAGCTTGGCATGGGCAGGAAGCACAGATACGCAGTATTTT. The rearrangement links TRBV5-6 to TRBJ2-3; no firm D call. The CDR3 extends over 16 amino acids. Trimming shortened V by 0 bases and J by 0 bases, and 11 bases separated the two germline ends. Germline CDR1 and CDR2: SGHDT and YYEEEE.

The V call is TRBV7-8, the J call TRBJ2-7; TRBD1 matches at 7 bases. CDR3 size: 19 residues. After removal of 2 bases from V and 2 bases from J, the junction contained 18 bases not matched to a gene. The germline CDR1 and CDR2 sequences are SGHVS and FQNEAQ. The CDR3 protein is CASSLKAAGGVASTYEQYF. CDR3 nucleotides: TGTGCCAGCAGCTTAAAGGCTGCAGGGGGAGTAGCCTCGACCTACGAGCAGTACTTC.

The chain uses TRBV7-8 and TRBJ2-3; tentative D call: TRBD2 (6 bases). The CDR3 spans 17 residues. V was clipped by 2 bases and J by 6 bases, with 21 bases between them. Germline loops: CDR1 SGHVS, CDR2 FQNEAQ. The CDR3 here is CASSLYRRGSTEDTQYF. The CDR3 DNA follows: TGTGCCAGCAGCTTATATAGGAGGGGCTCCACGGAGGATACGCAGTATTTT.

The gene calls are TRBV7-9 and TRBJ1-1; 8 nucleotides agree with TRBD1. The CDR3 is 13 amino acids. Unmatched junction bases numbered 4, after V lost 3 bases and J lost 7 bases. Germline CDR1 and CDR2: SEHNR and FQNEAQ (reference sequence). This CDR3 is CASSFTRGREAFF. The CDR3 DNA is TGTGCCAGCAGCTTTACCAGGGGGCGTGAAGCTTTCTTT.

In regard to this clone: Other DNA sequences in this specimen translate into the identical CDR3. The V gene is TRBV10-1, the J gene TRBJ2-5; 7 bases match TRBD1. Losses at the gene ends were 5 bases for V and 3 bases for J; bases not matched to a gene: 3. Germline CDR1 and CDR2: WNHNN and SYGVQD (reference sequence). The CDR3 spans 13 residues. The CDR3 loop is CASSTGDKETQYF. DNA for the CDR3: TGCGCCAGCAGTACAGGGGATAAAGAGACCCAGTACTTC.

The DNA of the CDR3 is TGTGCCAGCAACGTACCGGGCACCCAGTACTTC. It is translated as CASNVPGTQYF. This rearrangement joins TRBV11-3 to TRBJ2-5; no clear D. Germline CDR1 and CDR2: SGHNT and YENEEA. The CDR3 length is 11 residues. V lost 7 bases and J lost 8, with 11 bases in between.

Turning to this clone: Germline is not matched at one junction end, which may reflect a read error. The V call is TRBV7-7, the J call TRBJ2-5, with D tentatively TRBD2 (6 bases). The CDR3 contains 15 residues. The germline V gene has CDR1 SSHAT and CDR2 FNYEAQ (reference sequence). The CDR3 bases are TGTGCTAGCAGCGCGGCATTAGCGGCTCGGGAGACCCAGTACTTC. Translation gives CASSAALAARETQYF.